Each of the 23 T cell receptor beta chains below was sequenced from the same sample in a study of blood T cell repertoires in COVID-19. Profiling relied on immunoSEQ multiplex PCR, and the TCRdb table lists in-frame clones only, not all of them. The sample has approximately 300,000 clones; approximately 91% are singletons. The specimen sequenced was PBMCs or T cells enriched from blood (not recorded which). The receptors were gathered from a woman in her 30s who had been exposed to COVID-19.

The gene calls are TRBV14 and TRBJ2-1; maybe TRBD2 (6 bases). V dropped 1 base and J dropped 0 bases, with 13 bases sitting between them. The CDR3 is 17 residues long. Germline values: CDR1 SGHDN, CDR2 FVKESK. CDR3 amino acids: CASSQAPGVPSYNEQFF. CDR3 nucleotides: TGTGCCAGCAGCCAAGCCCCGGGGGTCCCCTCCTACAATGAGCAGTTCTTC. The variable domain in full, completed from reference TRBV14 and TRBJ2-1, reads EAGVTQFPSHSVIEKGQTVTLRCDPISGHDNLYWYRRVMGKEIKFLLHFVKESKQDESGMPNNRFLAERTGGTYSTLKVQPAELEDSGVYFCASSQAPGVPSYNEQFFGPGTRLTVL.

The CDR3, as DNA: TGTGCCAGCAGCTCTGGACAGGGGGGATACTCTGGAAACACCATATATTTT. It specifies CASSSGQGGYSGNTIYF. The rearrangement links TRBV7-9 to TRBJ1-3, with 10 positions matching TRBD1. The junction had 6 bases not matched to a gene; V was cut back by 4 bases and J by 0 bases. Looked up from germline, CDR1 is SEHNR and CDR2 is FQNEAQ (reference sequence). The CDR3 contains 17 residues. The full variable domain, its missing parts supplied by reference TRBV7-9 and TRBJ1-3, is DTGVSQNPRHKITKRGQNVTFRCDPISEHNRLYWYRQTLGQGPEFLTYFQNEAQLEKSRLLSDRFSAERPKGSFSTLEIQRTEQGDSAMYLCASSSGQGGYSGNTIYFGEGSWLTVV.

In DNA, the CDR3 is TGTGCCAGCTCACCACCGGGGGGTAGCAATCAGCCCCAGCATTTT. Protein: CASSPPGGSNQPQHF. The rearrangement uses TRBV18 and TRBJ1-5; D perhaps matches TRBD1 (5 bases). V shed 0 bases and J shed 0 bases, with 6 bases lying between them. Germline values: CDR1 KGHSH, CDR2 LQKENI. CDR3 size: 15 residues.

The chain combines TRBV5-4 with TRBJ2-1; 10 nucleotides agree with TRBD2. The V segment lost 4 bases and the J segment 4 bases; nucleotides outside the gene matches: 8. The CDR3 totals 16 residues. Germline CDR1 reads SGHNT; CDR2 reads YYREEE (reference sequence). CDR3 loop: CASSRNAAGGYNEQFF. CDR3 DNA sequence: TGTGCCAGCAGCCGAAACGCAGCGGGGGGGTACAATGAGCAGTTCTTC.

The chain joins TRBV4-2 to TRBJ1-1, with a possible D match to TRBD1 (6 bases). The CDR3 is made up of 19 amino acids. Germline CDR1 and CDR2: LGHNA and YNFKEQ. Trimming shortened V by 1 base and J by 5 bases, and 26 bases separated the two germline ends. The CDR3 sequence is CASSQASGVGNRRRTEAFF. Written as DNA, the CDR3 is TGTGCCAGCAGCCAAGCCTCAGGGGTGGGTAACCGCAGGAGGACTGAAGCTTTCTTT.

This rearrangement joins TRBV5-4 to TRBJ2-5; 9 positions match TRBD2. V dropped 0 bases and J dropped 5; count of bases not matched to a gene: 8. This CDR3 contains 16 residues. CDR1 and CDR2 (germline): SGHNT, YYREEE (reference sequence). The CDR3 loop is CASSLAYSGGSETQYF. The CDR3 DNA reads as TGTGCCAGCAGCTTGGCCTATAGCGGGGGTAGCGAGACCCAGTACTTC.

The chain uses TRBV5-1 and TRBJ1-2; 7 bases agree with TRBD1. Germline-derived CDR1 and CDR2 are SGHRS and YFSETQ. V was pared by 4 bases and J by 4 bases, with 16 bases of the junction left unmatched. The CDR3 has 17 amino acids. The CDR3 loop reads CASSPGTDSKPLYGYTF. DNA for the CDR3: TGCGCCAGCAGCCCCGGGACAGATTCTAAACCTCTCTATGGCTACACCTTC.

The rearrangement links TRBV3-1 (or the pseudogene TRBV3-2) to TRBJ2-1; 9 bases are a match to TRBD2. After removal of 1 base from V and 5 bases from J, the junction contained 9 bases not matched to a gene. Germline V gives CDR1 LGHDT, CDR2 YNNKEL (reference sequence). CDR3 length: 17 amino acids. The CDR3 spells CASSQVRTAGGHNEQFF. CDR3 coding DNA: TGTGCCAGCAGCCAAGTGAGGACAGCGGGGGGCCACAATGAGCAGTTCTTC.

V is TRBV5-8 and J is TRBJ1-3; D remains unclear. Germline V gives CDR1 SGHTS, CDR2 YDEGEE. The CDR3 sequence is 16 residues long. The V gene lost 4 bases and the J gene lost 2 bases, with 16 bases spanning the gap. As DNA, the CDR3 is TGTGCCAGCAGCCTGCTGTGGAGCGGGCCTGGAAACACCATATATTTT. This gives the protein CASSLLWSGPGNTIYF.

The gene calls are TRBV5-1 and TRBJ2-3; D is undetermined. The CDR3 covers 12 residues. The V gene's germline CDR1 is SGHRS and CDR2 YFSETQ. V lost 4 bases and J 6 bases, leaving 9 bases between the germline ends. CDR3 region: CASSPGSDTQYF. CDR3 in DNA: TGCGCCAGCAGCCCAGGATCGGATACGCAGTATTTT.

The rearrangement uses TRBV5-1 and TRBJ2-7, with 8 bases lining up with TRBD1. Germline values: CDR1 SGHRS, CDR2 YFSETQ. The CDR3 loop spans 13 amino acids. J lost 5 bases, V lost 5 bases, and 6 bases had no gene match. The chain's CDR3 is CASRILTGDEQYF. The DNA for the CDR3 is TGCGCCAGCAGAATCCTGACAGGGGACGAGCAGTACTTC.

The gene calls are TRBV25-1 and TRBJ1-2; TRBD1 might be the D (6 bases). Germline assignment: CDR1 MGHDK and CDR2 SYGVNS. The V gene lost 3 bases and the J gene lost 1 base, with 12 bases spanning the gap. CDR3 size: 15 residues. The CDR3 reads CASSDGHRDNYGYTF. The CDR3 DNA sequence: TGTGCCAGCAGTGATGGGCACAGGGATAACTATGGCTACACCTTC.

This chain joins TRBV13 and TRBJ1-1; TRBD1 matches 7 bases. V dropped 5 bases and J dropped 6; count of bases not matched to a gene: 15. The CDR3 totals 16 residues. Germline-derived CDR1 and CDR2 are PRHDT and FYEKMQ (reference sequence). CDR3 nucleotide sequence: TGTGCCAGCAGCCCCCGAGGAGGGGGCGCAAGCCCTGAAGCTTTCTTT. It yields the protein CASSPRGGGASPEAFF. The whole variable domain, filled in from reference TRBV13 and TRBJ1-1, reads AAGVIQSPRHLIKEKRETATLKCYPIPRHDTVYWYQQGPGQDPQFLISFYEKMQSDKGSIPDRFSAQQFSDYHSELNMSSLELGDSALYFCASSPRGGGASPEAFFGQGTRLTVV.

The chain links TRBV5-1 to TRBJ2-3; D is undetermined. Germline CDR1 reads SGHRS; CDR2 reads YFSETQ. V was pared by 4 bases and J by 8 bases, with 11 bases between. CDR3 length equals 12 residues. The CDR3 loop is CASSSTEFTQYF. The CDR3 DNA reads TGCGCCAGCAGCAGCACAGAGTTTACGCAGTATTTT.

This clone was detected only a few times. The rearrangement uses TRBV5-1 and TRBJ1-3; D is possibly TRBD1 (6 bases). This CDR3 contains 13 residues. Trimming removed 2 bases at V and 6 bases at J, with 9 bases between. Germline V gives CDR1 SGHRS, CDR2 YFSETQ. The CDR3: CASSFGGQNTIYF. Here the CDR3 DNA reads TGCGCCAGCAGCTTCGGGGGGCAAAACACCATATATTTT.

The CDR3 nucleotides read TGTGCCAGCAGTGGAGGTTCTGGGTATGGCTACACCTTC. Protein sequence: CASSGGSGYGYTF. This chain connects TRBV6-4 to TRBJ1-2; no firm D call. The CDR3 loop spans 13 amino acids. The germline V and J ends were trimmed by 4 bases and 5 bases, with 11 bases remaining between them. Per germline, CDR1 MRHNA and CDR2 SNTAGT.

The genes are TRBV6-2 or TRBV6-3 and TRBJ1-5; a possible D gene is TRBD1 (6 bases). Trimming took 2 bases from V and 10 from J, leaving 6 bases between them. Germline V gene data show CDR1 as MNHEY and CDR2 as SVGEGT. CDR3 size: 11 residues. The CDR3 DNA is TGTGCCAGCAGTTACGGGACACCCCAGCATTTT. Translating it yields CASSYGTPQHF.

This chain joins TRBV7-8 and TRBJ1-6, with D possibly TRBD1 on 5 matching bases. CDR3 length: 16 residues. V shed 1 base and J shed 3 bases, with 10 bases lying between them. In germline, CDR1 is SGHVS, CDR2 FQNEAQ. The CDR3 sequence: CASSLGGSYYNSPLHF. The CDR3 coding sequence is TGTGCCAGCAGCTTAGGGGGCAGTTACTATAATTCACCCCTCCACTTT.

The chain recombines TRBV5-6 with TRBJ2-7; tentative D call: TRBD1 (5 bases). Germline V gene lookup returns CDR1 SGHDT and CDR2 YYEEEE. This CDR3 contains 15 residues. V was clipped by 3 bases and J by 3 bases, with 16 bases between them. The CDR3 here is CASSSPTVAGYEQYF. The CDR3 DNA follows: TGTGCCAGCAGCTCGCCGACAGTCGCCGGCTACGAGCAGTACTTC.

Only one count was recorded for this clone. V and J are TRBV4-2 and TRBJ1-3; D is undetermined. Trimming removed 0 bases from V and 2 bases from J, with 17 bases in between. Per the germline V gene, CDR1 is LGHNA and CDR2 is YNFKEQ. This CDR3 is built from 18 residues. Here the CDR3 DNA reads TGTGCCAGCAGCCAAGATTCCTGGCCTACCGGGACTGGAAACACCATATATTTT. It specifies CASSQDSWPTGTGNTIYF.

This rearrangement joins TRBV6-5 to TRBJ2-3; 7 bases are shared with TRBD2. The germline V gene encodes CDR1 MNHEY and CDR2 SVGAGI. Trimming cost V 10 bases and J 2 bases; bases outside gene matches: 3. The CDR3 sequence is 12 residues long. CDR3 sequence reads: CATGGDTDTQYF. In DNA form, the CDR3 reads TGTGCCACGGGGGGAGACACAGATACGCAGTATTTT.

A single count supports this clone. The chain combines TRBV11-1 with TRBJ1-2, with no clear D. V was pared by 2 bases and J by 8 bases, with 15 bases between. Germline CDR1 and CDR2: SGHAT and FQDESV (reference sequence). The CDR3 is 14 amino acids. The CDR3 region has the DNA TGTGCCAGCAGCTTATTTGGGCAATCTCCCGGCTACACCTTC. Translated, it gives CASSLFGQSPGYTF.

The J gene is TRBJ1-3, the V gene TRBV6-5; TRBD1 is a possible D gene (5 bases). CDR1 MNHEY and CDR2 SVGAGI come from the germline V gene. The V end was cut by 6 bases, the J end by 0 bases, with 12 bases between. CDR3 length: 15 amino acids. CDR3 residues: CASRNQGVSGNTIYF. The CDR3 DNA follows: TGTGCCAGCAGAAACCAGGGTGTCTCTGGAAACACCATATATTTT.